The T cell receptor beta chain under discussion was sequenced for a study of CD8+ T cells in alopecia areata. About the study: Each recipient was an approximately 6-11-week-old female C3H/HeJ mouse given skin from a 6-12-month-old C3H/HeJ donor with spontaneous alopecia.

Trimming took off 0 bases at V and 1 base at J, with 8 bases between the two ends. The CDR3 runs 14 residues. In germline, CDR1 is GKSSPN, CDR2 SITVG. Following extraction, RNA underwent reverse transcription to cDNA, which served as the sequencing template. Assay used: immunoSEQ multiplex PCR; TCRdb lists only in-frame clones, some missing. There are 7,500 to 10,000 clones in the sample, none observed a single time. In regard to this clone: Its specificity is not known. Germline and genes here are mouse. The read ends 4 residues shy of where the CDR3 ends; the end is completed using the germline J gene.

Cells from pooled cutaneous lymph nodes were sorted by CD4, CD8alpha, NKG2D, NKG2ACE and other markers. Study observations and caveats: Sharing of TCRs across patients appeared less clear than in mice, possibly for HLA-related reasons. Clonality exceeded that of normal scalp in lesional scalp, most notably in alopecia totalis/universalis. Scalp sequencing also captures normal skin's resident alphabeta T cells.

The rearrangement uses TRBV31 and TRBJ2-4; tentatively, D is TRBD1 (6 bases). Sequences were obtained from CD8+ T cells sorted from a lymph node. This clonotype originated in a C3H/HeJ mouse with alopecia areata. For this strain, the MHC haplotype corresponds to H2-k. The CDR3 loop reads CAWSLRQGQNTLYF. Partial CDR3 DNA: TGTGCCTGGAGTCTCCGACAGGGTCAAAAC.